This T cell receptor (beta chain) derives from a study of T cell responses to AZD1222 COVID-19 vaccine. Study-wide points: Donors were chiefly white British, with a greater number of females, and clonal diversity was perhaps underestimated. Compared with day 0, the breadth and depth of the Spike-specific TCR repertoire rose significantly after two doses of AZD1222.

Germline CDR1 and CDR2: ENHRY and SYGVKD. The CDR3 is made up of 18 amino acids. J lost 1 base, V lost 6 bases, and 9 bases had no gene match. Assay: immunoSEQ multiplex PCR; the TCRdb copy retains only in-frame clones and omits some. This sample has approximately 160,000 clones, with about nine tenths found just once. A remark on this clone: As yet, its antigen is unknown.

The chain combines TRBV10-3 with TRBJ2-6; 10 bases are shared with TRBD2. The sequence was obtained from an adult in good health. The sequences come from peripheral blood, collected on day 0 of AZD1222 vaccination. The chain's CDR3 is CAIRGPSGSGSGANVLTF. The DNA for the CDR3 is TGTGCCATCAGAGGCCCTAGCGGGAGTGGGTCTGGGGCCAACGTCCTGACTTTC.